Shown below are 15 T cell receptor beta chains from a single sample sequenced in a study of shared clonotypes between healthy human individuals. CD45RO negativity and positive selection for CCR7 defined naive CD8 cells, a population that excluded terminally differentiated effector memory CD45RA+ cells. Sequencing used immunoSEQ multiplex PCR; TCRdb keeps in-frame clones, though not all of them. The table records 2 million to 2.5 million clones, approximately 94% of them present only once. The sample comprised naive CD8+ T cells from PBMCs. The receptors stem from a young man in good health. Some clones in this sample may be carry-over from other donors' samples.

This clone was observed a single time. The J gene is TRBJ2-1, the V gene TRBV7-2; tentative D call: TRBD1 (5 bases). The CDR3 loop spans 15 amino acids. The V gene's germline CDR1 is SGHTA and CDR2 FQGNSA. Trimming stripped 3 bases from V and 0 bases from J, with 9 bases between. The CDR3 sequence: CASSFTGSSYNEQFF. The CDR3 region has the DNA TGTGCCAGCAGCTTTACAGGTAGCTCCTACAATGAGCAGTTCTTC.

This clone was counted a single time. The chain is built from TRBV15 and TRBJ2-1, with D possibly being TRBD2 (5 bases). Germline CDR1 LNHNV, CDR2 YYDKDF (reference sequence). The CDR3 is made up of 12 amino acids. V was shortened by 5 bases and J by 7 bases, with 9 bases between the two germline ends. CDR3 sequence: CATSPTGNEQFF. In DNA form, the CDR3 reads TGTGCCACCAGCCCCACGGGAAATGAGCAGTTCTTC.

The chain combines TRBV6-5 with TRBJ2-3; 8 bases are a match to TRBD2. The CDR3 is 15 residues long. Germline-derived CDR1 and CDR2 are MNHEY and SVGAGI. V trimming: 4 bases; J trimming: 1 base; junction bases outside the gene matches: 4. CDR3 sequence (DNA): TGTGCCAGCAGTTTCACTAGCGGAGGCACAGATACGCAGTATTTT. Residues: CASSFTSGGTDTQYF.

This clone was picked up one time. The V gene is TRBV6-5, the J gene TRBJ1-2; 8 positions match TRBD1. Unmatched junction bases numbered 11, after V lost 5 bases and J lost 6 bases. CDR3 length: 15 residues. Germline values: CDR1 MNHEY, CDR2 SVGAGI. The CDR3, as DNA: TGTGCCAGCAGTCTACAGGGGGGGGTCGGGAATGGCTACACCTTC. Residues: CASSLQGGVGNGYTF.

J is TRBJ2-7 and V is TRBV10-2, with 8 bases fitting TRBD1. Germline V gives CDR1 WSHSY, CDR2 SAAADI. Unmatched junction bases numbered 11, after V lost 7 bases and J lost 3 bases. This CDR3 contains 15 residues. CDR3 amino acids: CASTNPGQGHYEQYF. CDR3 bases: TGCGCCAGCACCAACCCAGGACAGGGCCACTACGAGCAGTACTTC.

The V gene is TRBV9, the J gene TRBJ2-2; possibly TRBD1 for D (7 bases). V lost 3 bases to trimming and J lost 1 base, with 10 bases between them. The CDR3 contains 15 residues. Germline CDR1 reads SGDLS; CDR2 reads YYNGEE. Here the CDR3 DNA reads TGTGCCAGCAGCGGCGGGACAGAGAACACCGGGGAGCTGTTTTTT. Protein product: CASSGGTENTGELFF. Supplemented by reference TRBV9 and TRBJ2-2, the full variable domain reads DSGVTQTPKHLITATGQRVTLRCSPRSGDLSVYWYQQSLDQGLQFLIQYYNGEERAKGNILERFSAQQFPDLHSELNLSSLELGDSALYFCASSGGTENTGELFFGEGSRLTVL.

This chain connects TRBV7-9 to TRBJ1-1; D gene uncertain. The ends were cut back, 4 bases at V and 5 bases at J, with 14 bases in the middle. CDR3 length: 14 amino acids. Germline V gene lookup returns CDR1 SEHNR and CDR2 FQNEAQ (reference sequence). For the CDR3, the DNA is TGTGCCAGCAGCTCTTGGGTCGATCGTACTGAAGCTTTCTTT. Translated, it gives CASSSWVDRTEAFF.

This sequence joins TRBV7-9 and TRBJ2-1; 8 bases map to TRBD1. V gave up 5 bases and J gave up 3 bases; unmatched junction bases: 12. This CDR3 comprises 17 residues. Germline V gene data show CDR1 as SEHNR and CDR2 as FQNEAQ (reference sequence). The chain's CDR3 is CASSLEGQAENYNEQFF. The CDR3 DNA follows: TGTGCCAGCAGCCTGGAGGGACAGGCTGAGAACTACAATGAGCAGTTCTTC.

This chain links TRBV11-1 with TRBJ2-1; TRBD1 is a possible D gene (5 bases). This CDR3 is built from 12 residues. Germline CDR1 and CDR2: SGHAT and FQDESV (reference sequence). Between the trimmed V and J ends, which lost 5 bases and 13 bases, there was a span of 15 bases. CDR3 nucleotides: TGTGCCAGCAGCCACGAAGGGGAAGGACAGTTCTTC. Translating gives CASSHEGEGQFF.

V usage is TRBV27 and J usage is TRBJ2-1, with D perhaps TRBD2 (6 bases). Deletions cut 4 bases from V and 9 bases from J, with 16 bases between. This CDR3 has 14 amino acids. Germline V CDR1 and CDR2: MNHEY, SMNVEV (reference sequence). The CDR3 loop is CASSSLGSRVEQFF. The CDR3 nucleotides read TGTGCCAGCAGTTCTCTCGGGAGTAGGGTTGAGCAGTTCTTC.

This chain joins TRBV4-1 and TRBJ2-3; D is perhaps TRBD1 (5 bases). Germline CDR1 is MGHRA and CDR2 is YSYEKL. This CDR3 has 16 amino acids. The V end lost 4 bases, the J end lost 1 base, and 15 bases lay between the germline ends. CDR3 sequence reads: CASSLGDSTGTDTQYF. The CDR3 coding sequence is TGCGCCAGCAGCCTTGGAGACAGTACAGGCACAGATACGCAGTATTTT.

V is TRBV5-4 and J is TRBJ2-7; 10 bases fit TRBD1. The V gene end was trimmed by 4 bases and the J gene end by 2 bases; junction bases not matched to a gene: 3. Germline CDR1 and CDR2: SGHNT and YYREEE (reference sequence). The CDR3 consists of 14 residues. The CDR3 is CASSPGTGAYEQYF. For the CDR3, the DNA is TGTGCCAGCAGCCCCGGGACAGGGGCCTACGAGCAGTACTTC. The full variable domain, its missing parts supplied by reference TRBV5-4 and TRBJ2-7, is ETGVTQSPTHLIKTRGQQVTLRCSSQSGHNTVSWYQQALGQGPQFIFQYYREEENGRGNFPPRFSGLQFPNYSSELNVNALELDDSALYLCASSPGTGAYEQYFGPGTRLTVT.

This sequence joins TRBV19 and TRBJ2-6, with D uncertain. The germline gives CDR1 LNHDA, CDR2 SQIVND (reference sequence). V lost 5 bases to trimming and J lost 2 bases, with 10 bases between them. The CDR3 has 15 amino acids. This chain's CDR3 is CASSAPEPGANVLTF. The CDR3 coding sequence is TGTGCCAGTAGTGCCCCAGAGCCTGGGGCCAACGTCCTGACTTTC.

V gene TRBV13 combines with J gene TRBJ2-7, with 11 bases lining up with TRBD1. The germline gives CDR1 PRHDT, CDR2 FYEKMQ (reference sequence). The CDR3 covers 15 residues. V lost 5 bases, J lost 3 bases, and 6 bases stayed unmatched. CDR3 protein: CASSGQGAVRYEQYF. For the CDR3, the DNA is TGTGCCAGCAGCGGACAGGGGGCGGTACGCTACGAGCAGTACTTC.

This chain connects TRBV7-9 to TRBJ2-7; no clear D. The germline V gene encodes CDR1 SEHNR and CDR2 FQNEAQ (reference sequence). V was clipped by 5 bases and J by 7 bases, with 21 bases between them. CDR3 length: 15 amino acids. CDR3 in DNA: TGTGCCAGCAGCCCCAGTTGGCCTCGTATCCCAGAGCAGTACTTC. Its protein product is CASSPSWPRIPEQYF.